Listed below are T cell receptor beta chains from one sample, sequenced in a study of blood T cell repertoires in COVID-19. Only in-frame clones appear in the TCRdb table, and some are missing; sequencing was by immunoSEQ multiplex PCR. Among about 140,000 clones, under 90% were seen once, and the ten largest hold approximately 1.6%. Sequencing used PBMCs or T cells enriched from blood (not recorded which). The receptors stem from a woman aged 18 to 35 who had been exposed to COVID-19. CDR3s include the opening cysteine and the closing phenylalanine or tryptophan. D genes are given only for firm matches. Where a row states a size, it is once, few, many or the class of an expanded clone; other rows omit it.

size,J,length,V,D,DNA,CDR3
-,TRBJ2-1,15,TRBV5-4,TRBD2,TGTGCCAGCAGCTTGATAACTAGCGGGAGCAATGAGCAGTTCTTC,CASSLITSGSNEQFF
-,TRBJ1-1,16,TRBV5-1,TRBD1,TGCGCCAGCAGCGGGGGACAGGGGGGCCTGAACACTGAAGCTTTCTTT,CASSGGQGGLNTEAFF
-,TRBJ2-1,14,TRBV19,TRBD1,TGTGCCAGTAGTTTAACAGGGGGCGACTTGAAGCAGTTCTTC,CASSLTGGDLKQFF
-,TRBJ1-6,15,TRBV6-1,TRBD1,TGTGCCAGCAGTGAAAGAACAGGGGGCATTATACCCCTCCACTTT,CASSERTGGIIPLHF
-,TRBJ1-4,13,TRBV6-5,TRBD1,TGTGCCACCCCTGACAGGGGGAATGAAAAACTGTTTTTT,CATPDRGNEKLFF
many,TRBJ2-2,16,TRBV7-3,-,TGTGCCAGCAGCCCCGGAGGTGTTACCGGGACCGGGGAGCTGTTTTTT,CASSPGGVTGTGELFF
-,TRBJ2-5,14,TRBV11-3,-,TGTGCCAGCAGCTCCAGGGGGGACGGAGAGACCCAGTACTTC,CASSSRGDGETQYF
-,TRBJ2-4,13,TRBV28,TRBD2,TGTGCCAGCAGGGCGGGGGGTACGAACATTCAGTACTTC,CASRAGGTNIQYF
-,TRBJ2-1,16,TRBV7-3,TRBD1,TGTGCCAGCATGGACCCCGGGACAGGGGAGTTCACTGAGCAGTTCTTC,CASMDPGTGEFTEQFF
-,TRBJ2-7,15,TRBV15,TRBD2,TGTGCCACCAGCAGTAGCGCGGGGGTCTCCTACGAGCAGTACTTC,CATSSSAGVSYEQYF
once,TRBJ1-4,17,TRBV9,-,TGTGCCAGCAGCGTCAGGCAGGGGTTTTCAACTAATGAAAAACTGTTTTTT,CASSVRQGFSTNEKLFF
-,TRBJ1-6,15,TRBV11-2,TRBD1,TGTGCCAGCAGCTTAGGACCGGGACAGGGCTCACCCCTCCACTTT,CASSLGPGQGSPLHF
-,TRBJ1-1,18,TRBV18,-,TGTGCCAGCTCCCTGAATGCGGACAGCCTGCCTATGAACACTGAAGCTTTCTTT,CASSLNADSLPMNTEAFF
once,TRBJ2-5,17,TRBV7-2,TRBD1,TGTGCCAGCAGCTTGATAGTCACCGGGACAGTCCAAGAGACCCAGTACTTC,CASSLIVTGTVQETQYF
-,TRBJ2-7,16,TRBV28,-,TGTGCCAGCAGTTTTCTATCGACAGCTCCTTCCTACGAGCAGTACTTC,CASSFLSTAPSYEQYF
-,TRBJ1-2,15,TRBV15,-,TGTGCCACCAGCAGGAGCGGCGTTTCCGAGGATGGCTACACCTTC,CATSRSGVSEDGYTF
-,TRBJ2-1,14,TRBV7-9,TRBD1,TGTGCCAGCAGCCATGGACAGGGGGCATATGAGCAGTTCTTC,CASSHGQGAYEQFF